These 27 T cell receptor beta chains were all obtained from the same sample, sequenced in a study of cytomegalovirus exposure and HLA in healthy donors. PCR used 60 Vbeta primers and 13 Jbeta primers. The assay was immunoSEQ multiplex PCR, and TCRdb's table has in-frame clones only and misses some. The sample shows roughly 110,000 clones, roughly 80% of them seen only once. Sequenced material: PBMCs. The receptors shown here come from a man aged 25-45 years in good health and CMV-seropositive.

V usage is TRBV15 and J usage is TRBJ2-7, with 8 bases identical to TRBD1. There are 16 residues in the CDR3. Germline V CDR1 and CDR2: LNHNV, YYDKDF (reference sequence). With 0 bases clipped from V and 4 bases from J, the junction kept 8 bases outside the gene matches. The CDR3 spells CATSRDARTGIYEQYF. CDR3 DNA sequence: TGTGCCACCAGCAGAGATGCTAGGACAGGGATATACGAGCAGTACTTC.

For the CDR3, the DNA is TGTGCCAGCAGTTTCTACCTACCCGGGGAGCTGTTTTTT. This translates into CASSFYLPGELFF. The chain uses TRBV27 and TRBJ2-2; D is ambiguous. V lost 3 bases and J 6 bases, leaving 8 bases between the germline ends. Germline V lookup: CDR1 MNHEY, CDR2 SMNVEV (reference sequence). The CDR3 has 13 amino acids.

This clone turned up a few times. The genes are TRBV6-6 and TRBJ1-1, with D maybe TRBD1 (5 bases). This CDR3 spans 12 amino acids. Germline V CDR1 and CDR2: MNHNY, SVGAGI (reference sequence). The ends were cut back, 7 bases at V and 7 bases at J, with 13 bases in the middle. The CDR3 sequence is CASTPGRDEAFF. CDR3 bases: TGTGCCAGCACCCCGGGCAGGGATGAAGCTTTCTTT.

The CDR3 spells CASSYSGSLYGYTF. The CDR3 DNA follows: TGTGCCAGCAGTTACTCGGGGAGCCTCTATGGCTACACCTTC. The V and J genes are TRBV6-5 and TRBJ1-2; D ambiguous. CDR3 length equals 14 residues. With 0 bases removed from V and 4 bases from J, the gap between germline ends came to 9 bases. CDR1 is MNHEY and CDR2 is SVGAGI in the germline V gene.

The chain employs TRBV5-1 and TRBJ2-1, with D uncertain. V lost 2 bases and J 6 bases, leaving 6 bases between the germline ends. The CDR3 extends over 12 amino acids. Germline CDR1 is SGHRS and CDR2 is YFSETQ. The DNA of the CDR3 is TGCGCCAGCAGCTTTACTACCAATGAGCAGTTCTTC. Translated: CASSFTTNEQFF.

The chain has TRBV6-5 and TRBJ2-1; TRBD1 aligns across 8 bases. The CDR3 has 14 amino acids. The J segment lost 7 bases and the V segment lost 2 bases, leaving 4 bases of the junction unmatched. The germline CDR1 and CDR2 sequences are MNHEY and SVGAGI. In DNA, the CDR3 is TGTGCCAGCAGTTACCGGACAGGGCAGAATGAGCAGTTCTTC. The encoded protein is CASSYRTGQNEQFF.

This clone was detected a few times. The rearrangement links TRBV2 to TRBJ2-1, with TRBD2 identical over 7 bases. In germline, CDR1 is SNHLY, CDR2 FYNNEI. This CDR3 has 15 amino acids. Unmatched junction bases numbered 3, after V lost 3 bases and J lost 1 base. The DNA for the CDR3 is TGTGCCAGCAGTGACACGGGGGGATCCTACAATGAGCAGTTCTTC. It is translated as CASSDTGGSYNEQFF.

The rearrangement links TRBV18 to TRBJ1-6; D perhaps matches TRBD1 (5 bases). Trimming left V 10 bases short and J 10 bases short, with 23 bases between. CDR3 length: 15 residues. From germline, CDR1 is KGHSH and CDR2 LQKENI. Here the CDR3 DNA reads TGTGCCAACTCCCCCTTGAGGGAGGGGAACTCACCCCTCCACTTT. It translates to CANSPLREGNSPLHF.

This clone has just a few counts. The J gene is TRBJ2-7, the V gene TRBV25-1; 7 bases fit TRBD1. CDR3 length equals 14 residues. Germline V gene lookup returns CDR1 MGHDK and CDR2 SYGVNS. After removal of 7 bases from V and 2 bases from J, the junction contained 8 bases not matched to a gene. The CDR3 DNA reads TGTGCCAGCATTGGGGGACAGCCCACCTACGAGCAGTACTTC. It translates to CASIGGQPTYEQYF.

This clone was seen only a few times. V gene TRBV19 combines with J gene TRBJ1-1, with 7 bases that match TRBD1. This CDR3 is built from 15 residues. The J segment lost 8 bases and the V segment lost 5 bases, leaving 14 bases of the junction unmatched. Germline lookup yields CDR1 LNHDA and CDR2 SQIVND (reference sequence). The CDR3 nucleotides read TGTGCCAGTAGTCCAGGGGGGAGTACCAATTTGGAAGCTTTCTTT. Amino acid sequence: CASSPGGSTNLEAFF.

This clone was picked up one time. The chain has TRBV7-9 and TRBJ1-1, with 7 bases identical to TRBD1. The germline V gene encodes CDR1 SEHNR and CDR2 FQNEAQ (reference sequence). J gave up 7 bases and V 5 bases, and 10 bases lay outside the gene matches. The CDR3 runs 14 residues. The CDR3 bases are TGTGCCAGCAGCCCCTCATTGCGGACAGGTGAAGCTTTCTTT. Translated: CASSPSLRTGEAFF. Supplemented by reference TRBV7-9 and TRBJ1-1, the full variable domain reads DTGVSQNPRHKITKRGQNVTFRCDPISEHNRLYWYRQTLGQGPEFLTYFQNEAQLEKSRLLSDRFSAERPKGSFSTLEIQRTEQGDSAMYLCASSPSLRTGEAFFGQGTRLTVV.

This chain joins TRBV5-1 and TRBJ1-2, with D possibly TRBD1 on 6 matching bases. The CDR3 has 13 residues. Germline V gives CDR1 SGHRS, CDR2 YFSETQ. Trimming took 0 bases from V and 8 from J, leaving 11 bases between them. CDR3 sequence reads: CASSLDPGEGYTF. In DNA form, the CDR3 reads TGCGCCAGCAGCTTGGACCCAGGGGAAGGCTACACCTTC. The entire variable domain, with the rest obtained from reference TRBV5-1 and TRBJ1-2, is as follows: KAGVTQTPRYLIKTRGQQVTLSCSPISGHRSVSWYQQTPGQGLQFLFEYFSETQRNKGNFPGRFSGRQFSNSRSEMNVSTLELGDSALYLCASSLDPGEGYTFGSGTRLTVV.

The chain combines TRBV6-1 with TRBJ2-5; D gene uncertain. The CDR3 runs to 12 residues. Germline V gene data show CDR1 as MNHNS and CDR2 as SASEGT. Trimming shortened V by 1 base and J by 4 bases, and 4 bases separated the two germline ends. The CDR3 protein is CASSEGGETQYF. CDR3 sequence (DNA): TGTGCCAGCAGTGAAGGAGGAGAGACCCAGTACTTC.

The CDR3 region is CASSLAGLWTEIYNEQFF. CDR3 DNA: TGCGCCAGCAGCTTGGCGGGATTGTGGACAGAAATATACAATGAGCAGTTCTTC. The chain couples TRBV5-1 to TRBJ2-1, with D perhaps TRBD1 (6 bases). The CDR3 has 18 amino acids. CDR1 is SGHRS, CDR2 YFSETQ, per germline. The V end was cut by 0 bases, the J end by 4 bases, with 20 bases between.

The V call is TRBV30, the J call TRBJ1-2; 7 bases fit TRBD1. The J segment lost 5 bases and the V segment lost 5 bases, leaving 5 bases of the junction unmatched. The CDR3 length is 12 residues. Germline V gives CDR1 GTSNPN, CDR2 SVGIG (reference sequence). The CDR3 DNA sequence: TGTGCCTGGGACAGGGTAGGGTATGGCTACACCTTC. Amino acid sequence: CAWDRVGYGYTF.

CDR3 residues: CASRTLWGGSYGYTF. The CDR3 DNA reads TGTGCCAGCCGGACCCTTTGGGGGGGGAGCTATGGCTACACCTTC. V and J are TRBV19 and TRBJ1-2, with D perhaps TRBD1 (5 bases). CDR1 and CDR2 (germline): LNHDA, SQIVND (reference sequence). This CDR3 contains 15 residues. The V gene lost 9 bases and the J gene lost 4 bases, with 21 bases spanning the gap.

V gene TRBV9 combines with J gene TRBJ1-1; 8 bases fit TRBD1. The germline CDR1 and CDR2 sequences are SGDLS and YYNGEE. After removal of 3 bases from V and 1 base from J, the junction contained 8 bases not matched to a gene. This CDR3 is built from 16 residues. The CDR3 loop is CASSALTGGENTEAFF. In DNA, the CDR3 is TGTGCCAGCAGCGCGTTAACAGGGGGGGAGAACACTGAAGCTTTCTTT.

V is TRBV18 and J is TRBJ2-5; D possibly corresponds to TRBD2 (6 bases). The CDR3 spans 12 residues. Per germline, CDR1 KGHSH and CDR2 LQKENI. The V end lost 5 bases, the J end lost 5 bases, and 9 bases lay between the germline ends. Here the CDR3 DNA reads TGTGCCAGCTCAATAGGGAGGGAGACCCAGTACTTC. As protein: CASSIGRETQYF.

The CDR3 reads CASSVAPAQANTEAFF. Written as DNA, the CDR3 is TGTGCCAGCAGCGTAGCTCCGGCGCAGGCAAACACTGAAGCTTTCTTT. This sequence joins TRBV9 and TRBJ1-1; D unclear. Germline loops: CDR1 SGDLS, CDR2 YYNGEE. CDR3 size: 16 residues. V shed 0 bases and J shed 2 bases, with 14 bases lying between them.

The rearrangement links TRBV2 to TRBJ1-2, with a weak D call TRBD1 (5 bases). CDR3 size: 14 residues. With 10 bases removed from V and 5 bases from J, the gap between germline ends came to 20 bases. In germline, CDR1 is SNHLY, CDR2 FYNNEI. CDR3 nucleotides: TGTGCCACTCTTGGGGACGCAGGAGGGTATGGCTACACCTTC. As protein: CATLGDAGGYGYTF.

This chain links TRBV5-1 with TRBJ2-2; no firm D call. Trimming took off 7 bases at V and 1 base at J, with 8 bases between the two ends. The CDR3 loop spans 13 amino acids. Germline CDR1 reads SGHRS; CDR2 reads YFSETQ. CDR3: CASSRGNTGELFF. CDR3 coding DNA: TGCGCCAGCTCACGAGGGAACACCGGGGAGCTGTTTTTT.

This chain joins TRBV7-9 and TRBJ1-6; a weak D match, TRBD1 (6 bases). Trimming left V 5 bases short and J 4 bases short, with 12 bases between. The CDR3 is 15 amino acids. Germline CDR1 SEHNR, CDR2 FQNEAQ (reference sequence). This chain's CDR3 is CASSPPRGYNSPLHF. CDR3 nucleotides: TGTGCCAGCAGCCCCCCCAGGGGTTATAATTCACCCCTCCACTTT.

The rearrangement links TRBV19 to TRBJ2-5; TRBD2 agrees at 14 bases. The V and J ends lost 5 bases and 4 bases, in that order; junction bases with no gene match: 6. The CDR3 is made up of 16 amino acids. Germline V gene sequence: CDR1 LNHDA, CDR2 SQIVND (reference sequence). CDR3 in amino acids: CASSLRLAGGLETQYF. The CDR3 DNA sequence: TGTGCCAGTAGTCTTAGACTAGCGGGGGGGCTAGAGACCCAGTACTTC.

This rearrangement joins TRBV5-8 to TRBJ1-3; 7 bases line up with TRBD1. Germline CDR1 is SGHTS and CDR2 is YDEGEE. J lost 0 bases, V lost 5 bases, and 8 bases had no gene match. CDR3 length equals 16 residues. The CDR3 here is CASSPEWDSSGNTIYF. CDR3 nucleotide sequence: TGTGCCAGCAGTCCTGAATGGGACAGCTCTGGAAACACCATATATTTT.

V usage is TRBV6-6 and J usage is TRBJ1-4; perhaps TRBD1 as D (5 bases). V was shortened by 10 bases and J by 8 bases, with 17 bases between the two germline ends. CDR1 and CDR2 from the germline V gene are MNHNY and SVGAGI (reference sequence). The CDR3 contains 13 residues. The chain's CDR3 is CATGGDPREKLFF. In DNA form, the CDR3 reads TGTGCCACGGGGGGGGACCCCCGGGAAAAACTGTTTTTT.

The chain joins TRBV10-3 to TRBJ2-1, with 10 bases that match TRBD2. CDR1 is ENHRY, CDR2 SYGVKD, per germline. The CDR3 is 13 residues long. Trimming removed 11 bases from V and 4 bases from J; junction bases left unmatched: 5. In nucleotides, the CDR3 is TGTGCCTTGAGCGGGGGGGCGTACAATGAGCAGTTCTTC. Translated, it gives CALSGGAYNEQFF.

The CDR3 loop is CASSLAARSTDTQYF. The DNA of the CDR3 is TGCGCCAGCAGCTTGGCCGCGCGTAGCACAGATACGCAGTATTTT. The J gene is TRBJ2-3, the V gene TRBV5-1; D remains unclear. Trimming cost V 0 bases and J 0 bases, with 8 bases left between them. The CDR3 is 15 amino acids. Germline V gene data show CDR1 as SGHRS and CDR2 as YFSETQ.